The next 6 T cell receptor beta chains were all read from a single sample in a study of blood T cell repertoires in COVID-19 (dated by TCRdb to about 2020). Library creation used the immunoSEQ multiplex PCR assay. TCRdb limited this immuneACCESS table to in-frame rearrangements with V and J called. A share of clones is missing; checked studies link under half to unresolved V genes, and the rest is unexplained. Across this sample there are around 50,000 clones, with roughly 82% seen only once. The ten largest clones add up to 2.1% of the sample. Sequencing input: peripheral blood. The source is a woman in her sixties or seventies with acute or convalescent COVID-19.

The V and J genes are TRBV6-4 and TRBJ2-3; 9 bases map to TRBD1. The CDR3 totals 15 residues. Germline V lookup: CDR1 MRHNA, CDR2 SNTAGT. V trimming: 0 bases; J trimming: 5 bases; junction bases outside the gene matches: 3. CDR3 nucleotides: TGTGCCAGCAGTGACTCAACAGGGGGCAAAGATACGCAGTATTTT. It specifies CASSDSTGGKDTQYF.

The chain's CDR3 is CASSPPQAGSYEQYF. The CDR3 DNA follows: TGTGCCAGCTCACCACCGCAGGCCGGCTCCTACGAGCAGTACTTC. V usage is TRBV18 and J usage is TRBJ2-7; D call uncertain. The ends were cut back, 0 bases at V and 0 bases at J, with 9 bases in the middle. Germline V CDR1 and CDR2: KGHSH, LQKENI. The CDR3 has 15 amino acids.

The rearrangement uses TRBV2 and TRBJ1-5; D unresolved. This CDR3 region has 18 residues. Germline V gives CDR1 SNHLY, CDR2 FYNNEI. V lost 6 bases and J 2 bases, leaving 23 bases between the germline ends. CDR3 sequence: CASSPPNPMVEGNQPQHF. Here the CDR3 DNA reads TGTGCCAGCAGCCCCCCGAACCCCATGGTAGAGGGCAATCAGCCCCAGCATTTT.

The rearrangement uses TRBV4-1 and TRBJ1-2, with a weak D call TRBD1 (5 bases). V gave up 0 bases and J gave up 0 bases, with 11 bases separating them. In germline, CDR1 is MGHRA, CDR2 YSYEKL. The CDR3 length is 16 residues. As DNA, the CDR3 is TGCGCCAGCAGCCAAGAACAGGACCTAACTAACTATGGCTACACCTTC. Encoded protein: CASSQEQDLTNYGYTF.

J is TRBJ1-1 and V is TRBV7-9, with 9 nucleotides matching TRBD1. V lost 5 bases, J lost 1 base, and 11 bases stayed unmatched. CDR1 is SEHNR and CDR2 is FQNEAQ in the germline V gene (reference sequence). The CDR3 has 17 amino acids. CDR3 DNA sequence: TGTGCCAGCAGCCCAAAACAGGGGGCGGCTAAGAACACTGAAGCTTTCTTT. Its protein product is CASSPKQGAAKNTEAFF.

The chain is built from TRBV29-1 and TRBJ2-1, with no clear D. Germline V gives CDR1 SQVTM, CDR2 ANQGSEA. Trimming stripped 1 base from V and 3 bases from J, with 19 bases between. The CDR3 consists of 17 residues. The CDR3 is CSVEGPHPSEDYNEQFF. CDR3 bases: TGCAGCGTTGAAGGGCCACATCCGAGCGAGGACTACAATGAGCAGTTCTTC.